The rows below give T cell receptor beta chains drawn from one sample of a study of OX40 agonist ivuxolimab in advanced cancers. Libraries were prepared by immunoSEQ multiplex PCR; TCRdb keeps only in-frame clonotypes and omits some of them. This table has about 32,000 clones, approximately 90% appearing once. Sample: CD4+ or CD8+ T cells sorted from blood, taken in a trial of the OX40 agonist ivuxolimab. These receptors came from an adult with an advanced solid tumor such as melanoma, head and neck, liver or kidney cancer. Each CDR3 is given with its conserved first and last residue. A D gene is named only where the DNA matches it firmly. The size of a clone is reported for some rows only, either as once, few or many, or as a class for expanded clones.

d_call	j_call	clone_size	v_call	cdr3_nt	cdr3_aa
TRBD1	TRBJ1-1	once	TRBV5-4	TGTGCCAGCAGCTTGGGCTGGACAGGACTGAACACTGAAGCTTTCTTT	CASSLGWTGLNTEAFF
-	TRBJ1-1	-	TRBV27	TGTGCCAGCAGTTTACAGGGGATCCCCCCCCGTGAAGCTTTCTTT	CASSLQGIPPREAFF
-	TRBJ1-1	-	TRBV6-1	TGTGCCAGCAGTGAAGCACGGCCTGAAGCTTTCTTT	CASSEARPEAFF
-	TRBJ2-4	-	TRBV29-1	TGCAGCGTTGGGCTTGTCCTCGAAAACATTCAGTACTTC	CSVGLVLENIQYF
TRBD2	TRBJ2-1	-	TRBV30	TGTGCCTGGACGGAGCGGGAGGATGAGCAGTTCTTC	CAWTEREDEQFF
-	TRBJ2-5	-	TRBV6-5	TGTGCCAGCAGTTACCGGGTCGTGGGTCGGGAGACCCAGTACTTC	CASSYRVVGRETQYF
-	TRBJ2-3	-	TRBV14	TGTGCCAGCAGCAACTACGACCCCCCGGATACGCAGTATTTT	CASSNYDPPDTQYF
-	TRBJ1-1	-	TRBV19	TGTGCCAGTAGTATTTCTTGGGGGACTGAAGCTTTCTTT	CASSISWGTEAFF
-	TRBJ2-1	-	TRBV15	TGTGCCACCAGCAGAGAACTTGACTACGACAATGAGCAGTTCTTC	CATSRELDYDNEQFF
TRBD1	TRBJ1-1	once	TRBV2	TGTGCCAGCAGTTACAGGGGGCAAACTGAAGCTTTCTTT	CASSYRGQTEAFF
-	TRBJ2-7	-	TRBV4-1	TGCGCCAGCAGCCAAGCAAAGGCTAGCTCCTACGAGCAGTACTTC	CASSQAKASSYEQYF
-	TRBJ2-1	few	TRBV25-1	TGTGCCAGCGTCCGAAGGAGGAGGGCTAATAGAAATGAGCAGTTCTTC	CASVRRRRANRNEQFF
TRBD1	TRBJ2-3	-	TRBV19	TGTGCCAGTAGAAAAGTGGGACAGGTATTAGCAGATACGCAGTATTTT	CASRKVGQVLADTQYF
TRBD2	TRBJ2-7	-	TRBV27	TGTGCCAGCAGTTACGGACTAGCGGGGACCTACGAGCAGTACTTC	CASSYGLAGTYEQYF
-	TRBJ2-3	-	TRBV5-4	TGTGCCAGCAGCTTCGGGGGCGAGTTCACAGATACGCAGTATTTT	CASSFGGEFTDTQYF